One and the same sample provided the 20 T cell receptor beta chains below, sequenced in a study of prognosis after radiotherapy for stage I lung cancer. By two-round multiplex PCR, the TCR beta CDR3 was amplified from genomic DNA. The use of primers specific to each TRBV and TRBJ gene characterized first-round PCR. One entry per CDR3 protein results from TCRdb running MiXCR on the multiplex PCR reads. The profile shows around 14,000 distinct CDR3 sequences, 30% of them singletons. Sequenced here: PBMCs, sampled before or after stereotactic body radiation therapy (not recorded which). These receptors were obtained from a donor aged 50 or older with non-small cell lung cancer.

This clonotype is categorized as medium-sized. The genes are TRBV2 and TRBJ2-7, with D perhaps TRBD1 (6 bases). CDR3 length: 13 residues. V was trimmed by 6 bases and J by 4 bases, leaving 13 bases between them. CDR1 and CDR2 from the germline V gene are SNHLY and FYNNEI. Here the CDR3 DNA reads TGTGCCAGCAGCCCCGGGACACCGTACGAGCAGTACTTC. Protein sequence: CASSPGTPYEQYF.

The chain uses TRBV27 and TRBJ1-5; 7 bases line up with TRBD1. The CDR3 length is 17 residues. In germline, CDR1 is MNHEY, CDR2 SMNVEV (reference sequence). J was trimmed by 8 bases and V by 5 bases; bases with no gene match: 18. CDR3 in DNA: TGTGCCAGCAGTGATCAACTTCCAGGGGGAGGTAATGAGCCCCAGCATTTT. It encodes CASSDQLPGGGNEPQHF.

This clonotype was recorded many times. The CDR3: CATSWGGSYSNQPQHF. The CDR3 bases are TGTGCCACCAGTTGGGGCGGGTCCTATAGCAATCAGCCCCAGCATTTT. The chain is built from TRBV24-1 and TRBJ1-5; D is possibly TRBD1 (5 bases). Germline V gene data show CDR1 as KGHDR and CDR2 as SFDVKD. Trimming took off 6 bases at V and 0 bases at J, with 14 bases between the two ends. The CDR3 extends over 16 amino acids.

Remarks on this clonotype: It is likely a read error: a sequence one base away is far more abundant. This chain joins TRBV6-5 and TRBJ1-4, with D possibly matching TRBD1 (6 bases). There are 14 residues in the CDR3. V gave up 9 bases and J gave up 5 bases, with 16 bases separating them. The germline V gene has CDR1 MNHEY and CDR2 SVGAGI. The CDR3 sequence: CARRPTGTNEKLFF. CDR3 coding DNA: TGTGCCAGAAGACCGACAGGAACAAATGAAAAACTGTTTTTT.

On this clonotype itself: This may arise from a read error, as a much more abundant clone is one base away. The J gene is TRBJ1-5, the V gene TRBV10-2; D unclear. Germline V CDR1 and CDR2: WSHSY, SAAADI. Deletions cut 3 bases from V and 0 bases from J, with 12 bases between. The CDR3 contains 16 residues. Here the CDR3 reads CASSEMGTYSNQPQHF. In nucleotides, the CDR3 is TGCGCCAGCAGTGAAATGGGCACCTATAGCAATCAGCCCCAGCATTTT.

The sample holds many counts of this clonotype. The CDR3 loop reads CSARGGGPYNEQFF. The CDR3 bases are TGCAGTGCTAGAGGCGGGGGACCTTACAATGAGCAGTTCTTC. V is TRBV20-1 and J is TRBJ2-1; 7 bases are a match to TRBD2. There are 14 residues in the CDR3. The germline V gene encodes CDR1 DFQATT and CDR2 SNEGSKA (reference sequence). J was trimmed by 4 bases and V by 1 base; bases with no gene match: 4.

This clonotype was counted ten times or more. The V gene is TRBV5-1, the J gene TRBJ1-3, with no clear D. Per the germline V gene, CDR1 is SGHRS and CDR2 is YFSETQ. V was shortened by 5 bases and J by 2 bases, with 8 bases between the two germline ends. This CDR3 comprises 13 residues. Written as DNA, the CDR3 is TGCGCCAGCAGAGAAGGTGCTGGAAACACCATATATTTT. Translated: CASREGAGNTIYF.

A word on this clonotype: An end of the junction does not agree with germline; a read error may underlie this. The chain uses TRBV6-9 and TRBJ2-1; 9 bases agree with TRBD1. This CDR3 spans 16 amino acids. CDR1 and CDR2 from the germline V gene are MNHGY and SVAAGI. CDR3 bases: TGTGCCTGCATCGGGCGTGGGACAGGGACGACCAATGAGCAGTTTTTC. This sequence encodes CACIGRGTGTTNEQFF.

This clonotype was detected ten times or more. The rearrangement uses TRBV15 and TRBJ2-7; TRBD1 or TRBD2 may be the D gene (5 bases each). V lost 8 bases and J lost 6, with 17 bases in between. CDR1 is LNHNV, CDR2 YYDKDF, per germline (reference sequence). The CDR3 extends over 13 amino acids. CDR3 residues: CATSMTERGEQYF. CDR3 sequence (DNA): TGTGCCACCTCGATGACAGAACGGGGCGAGCAGTACTTC.

Concerning this clonotype itself: At one end, the junction sequence differs from germline, possibly due to a read error. The chain couples TRBV28 to TRBJ1-4; D not certain. Germline-derived CDR1 and CDR2 are MDHEN and SYDVKM. This CDR3 contains 16 residues. The CDR3, as DNA: TGTGCCAGCACCCCCGACCGGGCCCCAGTAGATGAAAAAATGTTTTTC. It yields the protein CASTPDRAPVDEKMFF. Looking up the rest from reference TRBV28 and TRBJ1-4 gives the full variable domain: DVKVTQSSRYLVKRTGEKVFLECVQDMDHENMFWYRQDPGLGLRLIYFSYDVKMKEKGDIPEGYSVSREKKERFSLILESASTNQTSMYLCASTPDRAPVDEKMFFGSGTQLSVL.

V usage is TRBV27 and J usage is TRBJ2-7; 7 bases are a match to TRBD1. J was trimmed by 5 bases and V by 6 bases; bases with no gene match: 16. The CDR3 totals 16 residues. Germline V gene lookup returns CDR1 MNHEY and CDR2 SMNVEV (reference sequence). CDR3 bases: TGTGCCAGCAGACTTATGCTATCAGGGGGAGTGCACGAGCAGTACTTC. It is translated as CASRLMLSGGVHEQYF.

As regards this clonotype: One junction end does not reproduce the germline sequence, and a read error may be involved. The chain uses TRBV28 and TRBJ1-2; 7 bases match TRBD1. Germline lookup yields CDR1 MDHEN and CDR2 SYDVKM. This CDR3 region has 14 residues. This CDR3 reads CASNRQGICYRYTF. For the CDR3, the DNA is TGTGCCAGCAATCGACAGGGTATATGCTATCGCTACACCTTC.

Remarks on this clonotype: This likely came from a read error, as a far larger clone is one base away. The chain combines TRBV6-8 with TRBJ2-7, with a possible D match to TRBD2 (7 bases). The CDR3 loop spans 13 amino acids. Trimming took 8 bases from V and 12 from J, leaving 23 bases between them. The germline V gene has CDR1 MNHGY and CDR2 SAAAGT. CDR3 sequence: CASLSPLWGGRYF. CDR3 nucleotides: TGTGCCAGCCTATCTCCCCTCTGGGGGGGGCGGTACTTC.

By share of the sample, this clonotype is medium-sized (0.01 to 0.1%). The CDR3 sequence is CASSEFGTVNTGELFF. CDR3 sequence (DNA): TGTGCCAGCAGTGAATTCGGGACAGTTAACACCGGGGAGCTGTTTTTT. The chain employs TRBV2 and TRBJ2-2; TRBD1 aligns across 7 bases. CDR3 length: 16 residues. Trimming cost V 2 bases and J 2 bases; bases outside gene matches: 5. Germline CDR1 reads SNHLY; CDR2 reads FYNNEI.

This clonotype was counted at least ten times. DNA for the CDR3: TGTGCCAGCAGTCGGGGACAGGGGACGAATGAAAAACTGTTTTTT. It encodes CASSRGQGTNEKLFF. The chain is built from TRBV2 and TRBJ1-4, with TRBD1 matching 10 bases. Germline CDR1 and CDR2: SNHLY and FYNNEI. V gave up 5 bases and J gave up 5 bases; unmatched junction bases: 5. CDR3 length: 15 residues.

This clonotype was picked up many times. The chain recombines TRBV20-1 with TRBJ2-3; TRBD1 might be the D (6 bases). CDR1 is DFQATT, CDR2 SNEGSKA, per germline (reference sequence). The ends were cut back, 6 bases at V and 3 bases at J, with 22 bases in the middle. This CDR3 region has 16 residues. The CDR3 nucleotides are TGCAGTGCAGACTACAGGGCAGTCGGACCGACAGATACGCAGTATTTT. Amino acid sequence: CSADYRAVGPTDTQYF.

In regard to this clonotype: This likely came from a read error, as a far larger clone is one base away. The V call is TRBV19, the J call TRBJ1-6, with TRBD1 identical over 11 bases. The tail of the sequence fits TRBJ1-1 better, so the J call may be wrong. Germline lookup yields CDR1 LNHDA and CDR2 SQIVND (reference sequence). This CDR3 region has 12 residues. The CDR3 loop is CASGDRGLKAFF. The CDR3 DNA follows: TGTGCCAGTGGGGACAGGGGGTTGAAAGCTTTCTTT.

The V call is TRBV15, the J call TRBJ2-7; 11 nucleotides match TRBD1. CDR3 length: 16 residues. Germline loops: CDR1 LNHNV, CDR2 YYDKDF (reference sequence). V shed 0 bases and J 2 bases; nucleotides not matched to a gene: 3. The CDR3 coding sequence is TGTGCCACCAGCAGAGATAGGGGACAGGGGGCCTACGAGCAGTACTTC. Translated, it gives CATSRDRGQGAYEQYF.

Relative to its sample, this clonotype is medium-sized. The chain carries TRBV28 and TRBJ2-1; unclear D gene. Per the germline V gene, CDR1 is MDHEN and CDR2 is SYDVKM. The CDR3 covers 14 residues. V lost 2 bases and J lost 2, with 7 bases in between. In DNA form, the CDR3 reads TGTGCCAGCAGTTTAACGCGGACCTACAATGAGCAGTTCTTC. As protein: CASSLTRTYNEQFF.

This clonotype was seen at least ten times. This chain joins TRBV10-3 and TRBJ1-4; 7 bases are a match to TRBD1. The V and J ends lost 3 bases and 10 bases, in that order; junction bases with no gene match: 2. Germline values: CDR1 ENHRY, CDR2 SYGVKD. The length of the CDR3 is 12 residues. The DNA of the CDR3 is TGTGCCATCAGTGACAGGGGGGGAAAACTGTTTTTT. It encodes CAISDRGGKLFF.